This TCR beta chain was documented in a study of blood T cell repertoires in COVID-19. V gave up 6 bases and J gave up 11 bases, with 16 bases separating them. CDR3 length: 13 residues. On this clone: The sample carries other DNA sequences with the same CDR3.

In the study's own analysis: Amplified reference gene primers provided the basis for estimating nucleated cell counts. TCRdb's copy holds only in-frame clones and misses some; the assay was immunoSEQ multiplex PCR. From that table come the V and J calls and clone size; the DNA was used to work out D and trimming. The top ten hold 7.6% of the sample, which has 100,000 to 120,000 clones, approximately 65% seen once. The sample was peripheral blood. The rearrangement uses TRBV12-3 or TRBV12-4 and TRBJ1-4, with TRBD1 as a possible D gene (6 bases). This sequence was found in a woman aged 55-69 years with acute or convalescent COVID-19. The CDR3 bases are TGTGCCAGCAGCCCTACAGGGTTGGGTAAACTGTTTTTT. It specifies CASSPTGLGKLFF.